The present T cell receptor (beta chain) was sequenced within a study of blood T cell repertoires in COVID-19. Sequencing was performed with immunoSEQ multiplex PCR; in TCRdb, only in-frame clones are kept and a portion is missing. The repertoire has approximately 180,000 clones, more than 75% of them found once; the top ten carry around 2.7%. The CDR3 runs to 15 residues. Germline CDR1 MNHNS, CDR2 SASEGT. The V end lost 3 bases, the J end lost 10 bases, and 19 bases lay between the germline ends. The chain recombines TRBV6-1 with TRBJ2-1; TRBD2 might be the D (7 bases). Sequencing was carried out using peripheral blood. The clonotype was recovered from a man aged 40-49 years with active or convalescent COVID-19. The CDR3 region has the DNA TGTGCCAGCAGTGATTGGGGGGGGGCCGTTTACGAGCAGTTCTTC. This encodes CASSDWGGAVYEQFF.